This TCR beta chain was recovered during a study of CD8+ T cells in alopecia areata. This clone occurred a few times. Antigen specificity is unknown. CD4+ cells underwent sorting into CD25+CD127- cells for five patients. Extraction of RNA preceded its reverse transcription into cDNA, which served as the sequencing template. Sequencing used immunoSEQ multiplex PCR; TCRdb keeps in-frame clones, though not all of them. Of 30,000 to 45,000 clones in the sample, around half were seen once. Per the germline V gene, CDR1 is MGHRA and CDR2 is YSYEKL. J gave up 1 base and V 4 bases, and 12 bases lay outside the gene matches. The CDR3 spans 19 residues. Study-wide results and limits: Researchers reported that TCR sharing among patients proved less clear than in mice, possibly HLA-linked. Clonality exceeded that of normal scalp in lesional scalp, most notably in alopecia totalis/universalis. Normal skin's resident alphabeta T cells are sequenced alongside lesional scalp T cells.

The chain joins TRBV4-1 to TRBJ2-6; TRBD1 aligns across 8 bases. Sequencing was performed on CD4+ Tregs sorted from blood. This TCR came from a human donor with alopecia areata. CDR3 DNA sequence: TGCGCCAGCAGCCCCATCGGGGGCAGGGGGCGGTCTGGGGCCAACGTCCTGACTTTC. It yields the protein CASSPIGGRGRSGANVLTF.